This entry features one T cell receptor (beta chain) sequence. The antigen remains unidentified. This sample was taken from a study of T cell responses to AZD1222 COVID-19 vaccine. Study results and limitations: Increased Spike-specific TCR breadth and depth were observed after two AZD1222 doses.

Libraries were prepared by immunoSEQ multiplex PCR; TCRdb keeps only in-frame clonotypes and omits some of them. The sample records under 200,000 clones, over 85% being singletons. The CDR3 length is 13 residues. V shed 5 bases and J 8 bases; nucleotides not matched to a gene: 5. Germline CDR1 is SGHTA and CDR2 is FQGTGA. This receptor was taken from an adult who received the MenACWY meningococcal vaccine as a control. Specimen: peripheral blood, collected 28 days after the second dose of the MenACWY control vaccine. This chain joins TRBV7-3 and TRBJ2-1; 8 bases align to TRBD2. The CDR3 here is CASSNSGVDEQFF. The CDR3 DNA sequence: TGTGCCAGCAGCAATAGCGGGGTGGATGAGCAGTTCTTC. Complete variable domain (other parts from reference TRBV7-3 and TRBJ2-1): GAGVSQTPSNKVTEKGKYVELRCDPISGHTALYWYRQSLGQGPEFLIYFQGTGAADDSGLPNDRFFAVRPEGSVSTLKIQRTERGDSAVYLCASSNSGVDEQFFGPGTRLTVL.